The clone carrying this TCR beta chain is a singleton in its sample. Trimming stripped 6 bases from V and 2 bases from J, with 19 bases between. Germline assignment: CDR1 SGDLS and CDR2 YYNGEE. The CDR3 consists of 16 residues. The protocol was immunoSEQ multiplex PCR, while the TCRdb copy is restricted to in-frame clones and leaves out a portion. Of 90,000 to 100,000 clones in the sample, more than 75% were seen once. The data were obtained in a study of control samples from healthy donors and cancer patients. Source material: blood. The chain combines TRBV9 with TRBJ2-3; D is perhaps TRBD2 (5 bases). The TCR was taken from a man between 60 and 70 years old in good health. For the CDR3, the DNA is TGTGCCAGCAACCCTGGACTCAACCGGGTCACAGATACGCAGTATTTT. Translated, it gives CASNPGLNRVTDTQYF.